A selection of T cell receptor beta chains follows, all from one sample in a study of OX40 agonist ivuxolimab in advanced cancers. Clones were sequenced by immunoSEQ multiplex PCR, and TCRdb holds only the in-frame ones, with some missing. Found here are around 94,000 clones, around nine tenths of them singletons; the top ten hold under 0.35%. The sample here was CD4+ or CD8+ T cells sorted from blood, taken in a trial of the OX40 agonist ivuxolimab. These TCRs come from an adult with an advanced solid tumor such as melanoma, head and neck, liver or kidney cancer. The CDR3 runs from the conserved cysteine through the conserved F or W. D genes are given only for firm matches. Clone size is shown for a subset of rows, as once, few, many or a class of expanded clone.

abundance	d_gene	v_gene	j_gene	CDR3nt	CDR3aa
.	.	TRBV6-1	TRBJ2-4	TGTGCCACCCTGGAGGGTGCAGAGATTATTCAGTACTTC	CATLEGAEIIQYF
.	TRBD1	TRBV5-1	TRBJ2-7	TGCGCCAGCAGCAAACAGGGGGAGTACGAGCAGTACTTC	CASSKQGEYEQYF
.	.	TRBV19	TRBJ2-2	TGTGCCAGCTCCCCGCAAGCGAACACCGGGGAGCTGTTTTTT	CASSPQANTGELFF
.	.	TRBV5-4	TRBJ2-1	TGTGCCAGCAGCTTGGGCGGCCGAGATGAGCAGTTCTTC	CASSLGGRDEQFF
.	.	TRBV7-3	TRBJ2-7	TGTGCCAGCAGCTTGGTGGGGGGCGGAGGTGGGAGCGAGCAGTACTTC	CASSLVGGGGGSEQYF
.	TRBD1	TRBV30	TRBJ2-7	TGTGCCTGGAGGGGGACAGGTCCTTACTACGAGCAGTACTTC	CAWRGTGPYYEQYF
.	.	TRBV19	TRBJ2-3	TGTGCCAGTAGTATAGTAGCACAGGGAGCAGATACGCAGTATTTT	CASSIVAQGADTQYF
.	TRBD1	TRBV29-1	TRBJ2-1	TGCAGCGGTCGCCTGGACAGGTCTGCCGGGAAGAAAAATGAGCAGTTCTTC	CSGRLDRSAGKKNEQFF
.	.	TRBV30	TRBJ1-2	TGTGCCTGGAGTAAGCTGGGTACGCGCGGCTACACCTTC	CAWSKLGTRGYTF
.	TRBD2	TRBV5-1	TRBJ2-1	TGCGCCAGCAGCTTGGATGGAGCGGGGGGAGGATACGAGCAGTTCTTC	CASSLDGAGGGYEQFF
.	.	TRBV18	TRBJ2-7	TGTGCCAGCTCACCACGGGGGGGGCAGGCTACCTACGAGCAGTACTTC	CASSPRGGQATYEQYF
.	.	TRBV5-4	TRBJ2-3	TGTGCCAGCAGCCCGGCGGGAAACACAGATACGCAGTATTTT	CASSPAGNTDTQYF
.	TRBD2	TRBV6-1	TRBJ2-3	TGTGCCAGCAGTGAAGGGTTAGCGGGACTTCTAAAGGATACGCAGTATTTT	CASSEGLAGLLKDTQYF
.	TRBD2	TRBV29-1	TRBJ2-7	TGCAGCGCCGTGTCTAGCGGGGGCTACGAGCAGTACTTC	CSAVSSGGYEQYF
.	TRBD2	TRBV4-3	TRBJ2-5	TGCGCCAGCAGCCAAGAAGGTAGCGGGGCAGAGACCCAGTACTTC	CASSQEGSGAETQYF
.	.	TRBV18	TRBJ1-3	TGTGCCAGCTCCCAAATCCGGGACTCTGGAAACACCATATATTTT	CASSQIRDSGNTIYF
.	.	TRBV11-2	TRBJ2-2	TGTGCCAGCAGCTTAGAAGGGTTTAACGGGGAGCTGTTTTTT	CASSLEGFNGELFF
few	TRBD1	TRBV4-1	TRBJ2-5	TGCGCCAGCAGCCAAGGGACAGGGGTTGGGGGGACCCAGTACTTC	CASSQGTGVGGTQYF
.	.	TRBV18	TRBJ2-5	TGTGCCAGCTCACTTAACGTGGTAGGGTTGAAAGAGACCCAGTACTTC	CASSLNVVGLKETQYF
.	TRBD1	TRBV19	TRBJ1-1	TGTGCCAGTAGTCGACAACCGACAGGGGGCTACACTGAAGCTTTCTTT	CASSRQPTGGYTEAFF
.	TRBD1	TRBV27	TRBJ2-2	TGTGCCAGCAGTTCCGCTAGGACAGGACTTTCTCCCGGGGAGCTGTTTTTT	CASSSARTGLSPGELFF
.	.	TRBV19	TRBJ1-2	TGTGCCAGTAGTATAGCTCGACTGGGAGATGGCTACACCTTC	CASSIARLGDGYTF
.	.	TRBV9	TRBJ2-5	TGTGCCAGCAGCGTAGACTCGGAGGGATGGGACCACCCTTCATACGAGACCCAGTACTTC	CASSVDSEGWDHPSYETQYF
few	TRBD1	TRBV5-1	TRBJ1-5	TGCGCCAGCAGCTTAGTCGACAGGGACGAGGAGCCCCAGCATTTT	CASSLVDRDEEPQHF
few	.	TRBV5-6	TRBJ1-1	TGTGCCAGCAGCGGGTCAAGTAGAGTCAGGGGCCGGGAGGAAGCTTTCTTT	CASSGSSRVRGREEAFF
.	TRBD1	TRBV5-4	TRBJ2-2	TGTGCCAGCAGCTTGGACAGGGGAATCGGGGAGCTGTTTTTT	CASSLDRGIGELFF
.	.	TRBV7-2	TRBJ2-2	TGTGCCAGCAGCTTAGACAGGGATATCGGGGAGCTGTTTTTT	CASSLDRDIGELFF
.	.	TRBV6-1	TRBJ1-2	TGTGCCAGCAGTGTTCCCACGACGGGAGCTAACTATGGCTACACCTTC	CASSVPTTGANYGYTF
once	.	TRBV6-1	TRBJ2-2	TGTGCCAGCATTGCTGCTTTAGGGTGGACCGGGGAGCTGTTTTTT	CASIAALGWTGELFF
.	.	TRBV4-1	TRBJ2-7	TGCGCCAGCAGCCAAGATCCCTCCCCGCGGGGTCTTGGCGAGCAGTACTTC	CASSQDPSPRGLGEQYF
.	.	TRBV6-8	TRBJ2-5	TGTGCCAGCAGTGACACACGTGGGGGAAACCAAGAGACCCAGTACTTC	CASSDTRGGNQETQYF
.	.	TRBV14	TRBJ2-3	TGTGCCAGCAGCCAAGATCGGCTATCGGGCGTTACGCAGTATTTT	CASSQDRLSGVTQYF
.	.	TRBV29-1	TRBJ2-6	TGCAGCGCTTTCCTGGGATCTGGGGCCAACGTCCTGACTTTC	CSAFLGSGANVLTF
.	.	TRBV5-4	TRBJ2-7	TGTGCCAGCAGCCCTGGTGGCTCCGAAGGAGTGCAGCAGTACTTC	CASSPGGSEGVQQYF
once	.	TRBV5-4	TRBJ2-5	TGTGCCAGCAGCTTGGGGAAGGGGCGAGAGACCCAGTACTTC	CASSLGKGRETQYF
.	.	TRBV7-9	TRBJ1-1	TGTGCCAGCAGCTTAGCATGGGCCAGTGAAGCTTTCTTT	CASSLAWASEAFF
few	.	TRBV4-3	TRBJ2-2	TGCGCCAGCAGCCAAGGGGGGGCGGACACCGGGGAGCTGTTTTTT	CASSQGGADTGELFF
.	TRBD1	TRBV19	TRBJ1-5	TGTGCCAGTAGTTCACCGGGACAGAAACGTCAGCCCCAGCATTTT	CASSSPGQKRQPQHF
.	TRBD2	TRBV5-1	TRBJ2-1	TGCGCCAGCAGGGACCTAGCGGGGGGGGCCCAGGGTGGATCGAATGAGCAGTTCTTC	CASRDLAGGAQGGSNEQFF
.	.	TRBV10-3	TRBJ1-1	TGTGCCATCAGGACTAATTCAGGTGAAGCTTTCTTT	CAIRTNSGEAFF
.	TRBD1	TRBV18	TRBJ1-1	TGTGCCAGCTCACCCGGGACAGCCACTGAAGCTTTCTTT	CASSPGTATEAFF
.	.	TRBV10-3	TRBJ2-7	TGTGCCATCAGCGGGAGCCTCACCTCCTACGAGCAGTACTTC	CAISGSLTSYEQYF
.	.	TRBV5-1	TRBJ2-5	TGCGCCAGCAGCGGAGAAGGGGAGACCCAGTACTTC	CASSGEGETQYF
.	.	TRBV7-2	TRBJ1-5	TGTGCCAGCAGCCCAGGGTATAGCAATCAGCCCCAGCATTTT	CASSPGYSNQPQHF
.	.	TRBV2	TRBJ2-3	TGTGCCAGCAGTTACGGAGATACGCAGTATTTT	CASSYGDTQYF
.	TRBD1	TRBV5-4	TRBJ2-2	TGTGCCAGCAGCCCACGCCGGGGACAGGGACTTACCGGGGAGCTGTTTTTT	CASSPRRGQGLTGELFF
.	.	TRBV18	TRBJ1-2	TGTGCCAGCTCACCTGAGGAAAACTATGGCTACACCTTC	CASSPEENYGYTF
.	.	TRBV4-3	TRBJ2-2	TGCGCCAGCAGCCAAGATATGGCGCGGGGGCTGTTTTTT	CASSQDMARGLFF
once	.	TRBV28	TRBJ2-3	TGTGCCAGCAGTTTAGGCAGGGGAGTTCTGGGGGCCTCCCTCACAGATACGCAGTATTTT	CASSLGRGVLGASLTDTQYF
.	.	TRBV7-9	TRBJ1-2	TGTGCCAGCAGCTTTGGAGGGATCTATGGCTACACCTTC	CASSFGGIYGYTF
once	.	TRBV29-1	TRBJ1-4	TGCAGCGGAAGGCTCAGGGATGAAAAACTGTTTTTT	CSGRLRDEKLFF
.	TRBD1	TRBV18	TRBJ1-1	TGTGCCAGCTCAGCCGGGACAGGGGGTGAAGCTTTCTTT	CASSAGTGGEAFF
.	.	TRBV5-1	TRBJ1-2	TGCGCCAGCAGCCTCACCATGGGTGGAGGCTACACCTTC	CASSLTMGGGYTF
.	.	TRBV19	TRBJ1-1	TGTGCCAGTAGTATGATTAGGACTGAAGCTTTCTTT	CASSMIRTEAFF
.	TRBD1	TRBV4-3	TRBJ2-7	TGCGCCAGCAGCCAAGAACCCAGGGGGTCCTACGAGCAGTACTTC	CASSQEPRGSYEQYF
.	.	TRBV6-1	TRBJ2-3	TGTGCCAGCAGTGAAGTTTTCGGCAACCCCACAGATACGCAGTATTTT	CASSEVFGNPTDTQYF
.	.	TRBV10-3	TRBJ1-4	TGTGCCATCAGCCTGGTAGGGGAAAAACTGTTTTTT	CAISLVGEKLFF
.	TRBD1	TRBV11-2	TRBJ1-5	TGTGCCAGCAGTCGAGGGGGGACAGGGGATCAGCCCCAGCATTTT	CASSRGGTGDQPQHF
once	.	TRBV7-2	TRBJ2-3	TGTGCCAGCAGCTTAGACGGAGACACAGATACGCAGTATTTT	CASSLDGDTDTQYF
.	TRBD1	TRBV7-9	TRBJ1-6	TGTGCCAGCAGCTCCCGACAGGGAGTAAATTCACCCCTCCACTTT	CASSSRQGVNSPLHF